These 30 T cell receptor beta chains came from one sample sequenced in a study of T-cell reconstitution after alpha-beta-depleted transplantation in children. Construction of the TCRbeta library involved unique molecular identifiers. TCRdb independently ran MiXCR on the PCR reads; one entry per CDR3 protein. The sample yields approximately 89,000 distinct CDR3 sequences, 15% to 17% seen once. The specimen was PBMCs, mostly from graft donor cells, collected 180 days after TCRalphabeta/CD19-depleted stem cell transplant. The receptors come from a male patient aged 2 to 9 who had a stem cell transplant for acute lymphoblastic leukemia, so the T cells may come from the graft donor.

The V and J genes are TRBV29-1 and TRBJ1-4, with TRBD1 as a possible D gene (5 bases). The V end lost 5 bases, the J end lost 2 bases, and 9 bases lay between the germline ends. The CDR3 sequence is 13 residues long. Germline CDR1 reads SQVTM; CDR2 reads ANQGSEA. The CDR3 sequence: CSVRGDTNEKLFF. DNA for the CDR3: TGCAGCGTTCGAGGGGATACTAATGAAAAACTGTTTTTT.

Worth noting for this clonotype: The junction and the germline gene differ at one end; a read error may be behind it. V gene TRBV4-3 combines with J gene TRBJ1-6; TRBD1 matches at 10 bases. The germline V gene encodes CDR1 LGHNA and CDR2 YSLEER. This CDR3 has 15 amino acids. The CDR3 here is CASSQEPRTGGRVEF. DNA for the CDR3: TGCGCCAGCAGCCAAGAGCCTCGGACAGGGGGGAGAGTGGAGTTT.

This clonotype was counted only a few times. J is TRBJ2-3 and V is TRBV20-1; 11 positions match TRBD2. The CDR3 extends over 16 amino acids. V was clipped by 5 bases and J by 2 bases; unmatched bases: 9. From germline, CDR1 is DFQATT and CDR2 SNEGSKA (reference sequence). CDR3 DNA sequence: TGCAGTGCTGGAGGGGTAGCGGGAGGGCCCACAGATACGCAGTATTTT. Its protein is CSAGGVAGGPTDTQYF.

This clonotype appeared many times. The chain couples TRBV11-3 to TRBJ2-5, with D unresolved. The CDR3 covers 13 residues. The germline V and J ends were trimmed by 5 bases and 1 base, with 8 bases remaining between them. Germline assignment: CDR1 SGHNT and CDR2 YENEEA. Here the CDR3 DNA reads TGTGCCAGCAGCAAAGGACCCCAAGAGACCCAGTACTTC. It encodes CASSKGPQETQYF.

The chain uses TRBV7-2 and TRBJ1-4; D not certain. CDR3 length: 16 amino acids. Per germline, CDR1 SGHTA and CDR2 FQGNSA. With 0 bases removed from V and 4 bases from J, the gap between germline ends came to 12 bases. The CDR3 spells CASSLAPAQINEKLFF. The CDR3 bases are TGTGCCAGCAGCTTAGCCCCAGCACAGATTAATGAAAAACTGTTTTTT.

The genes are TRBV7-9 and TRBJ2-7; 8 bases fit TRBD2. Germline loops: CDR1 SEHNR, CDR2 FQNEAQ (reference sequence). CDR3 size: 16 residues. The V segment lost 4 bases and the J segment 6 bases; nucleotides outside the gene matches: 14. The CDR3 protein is CASSSPVKRGIGEQYF. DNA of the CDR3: TGTGCCAGCAGCTCACCCGTTAAGCGGGGGATTGGCGAGCAGTACTTC.

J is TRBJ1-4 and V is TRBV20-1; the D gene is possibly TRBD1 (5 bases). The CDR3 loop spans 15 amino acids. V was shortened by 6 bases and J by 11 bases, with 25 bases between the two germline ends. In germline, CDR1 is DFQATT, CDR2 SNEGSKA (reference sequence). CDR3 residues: CSAPRGALGTDKLFF. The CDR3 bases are TGCAGTGCCCCGCGAGGGGCCCTGGGGACTGACAAACTGTTTTTT.

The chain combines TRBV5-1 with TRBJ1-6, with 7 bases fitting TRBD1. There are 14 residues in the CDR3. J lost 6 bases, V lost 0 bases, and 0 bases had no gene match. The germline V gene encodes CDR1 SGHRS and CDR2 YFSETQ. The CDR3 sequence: CASSLGQGNSPLHF. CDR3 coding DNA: TGCGCCAGCAGCTTGGGACAGGGTAATTCACCCCTCCACTTT.

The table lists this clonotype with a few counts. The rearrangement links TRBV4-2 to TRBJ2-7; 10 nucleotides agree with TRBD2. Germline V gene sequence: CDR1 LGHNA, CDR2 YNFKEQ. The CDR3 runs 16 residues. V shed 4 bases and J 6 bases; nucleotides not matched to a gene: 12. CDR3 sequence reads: CASSRGSGTSEGEQYF. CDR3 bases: TGTGCCAGCAGCCGGGGTTCCGGGACTAGCGAGGGCGAGCAGTACTTC.

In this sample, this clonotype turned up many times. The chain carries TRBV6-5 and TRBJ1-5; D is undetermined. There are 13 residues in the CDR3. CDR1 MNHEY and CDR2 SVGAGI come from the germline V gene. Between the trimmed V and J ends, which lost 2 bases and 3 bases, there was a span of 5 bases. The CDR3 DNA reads TGTGCCAGCAGTTACAATGCCAATCAGCCCCAGCATTTT. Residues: CASSYNANQPQHF.

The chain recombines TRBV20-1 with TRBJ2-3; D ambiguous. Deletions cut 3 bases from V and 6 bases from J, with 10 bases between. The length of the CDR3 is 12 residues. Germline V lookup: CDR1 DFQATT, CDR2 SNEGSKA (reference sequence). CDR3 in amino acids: CSASPVLDTQYF. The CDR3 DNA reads TGCAGTGCTAGTCCAGTTTTGGATACGCAGTATTTT.

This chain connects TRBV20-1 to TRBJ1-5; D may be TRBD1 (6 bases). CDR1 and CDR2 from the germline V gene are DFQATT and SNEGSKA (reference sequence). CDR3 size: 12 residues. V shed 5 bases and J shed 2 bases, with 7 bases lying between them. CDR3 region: CSAAGGNQPQHF. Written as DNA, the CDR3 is TGCAGTGCTGCAGGGGGCAATCAGCCCCAGCATTTT.

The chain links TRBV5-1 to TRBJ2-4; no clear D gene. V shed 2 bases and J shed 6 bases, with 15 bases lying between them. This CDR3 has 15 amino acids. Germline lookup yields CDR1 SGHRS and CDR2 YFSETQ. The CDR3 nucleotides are TGCGCCAGCAGCTTCGGAGTCAACGGTATAAACATTCAGTACTTC. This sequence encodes CASSFGVNGINIQYF.

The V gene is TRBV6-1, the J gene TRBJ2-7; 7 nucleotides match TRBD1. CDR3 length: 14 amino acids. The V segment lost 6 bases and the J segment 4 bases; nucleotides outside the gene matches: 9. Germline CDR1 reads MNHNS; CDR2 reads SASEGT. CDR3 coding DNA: TGTGCCAGCAGCCCGGGACAGAATTTATACGAGCAGTACTTC. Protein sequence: CASSPGQNLYEQYF.

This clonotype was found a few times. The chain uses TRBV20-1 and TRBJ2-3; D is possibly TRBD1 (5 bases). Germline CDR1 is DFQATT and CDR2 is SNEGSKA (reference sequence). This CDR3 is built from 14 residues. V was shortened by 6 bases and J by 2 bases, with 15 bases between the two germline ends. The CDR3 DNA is TGCAGTGCCGAAAGCAGGGCTCTCACAGATACGCAGTATTTT. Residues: CSAESRALTDTQYF.

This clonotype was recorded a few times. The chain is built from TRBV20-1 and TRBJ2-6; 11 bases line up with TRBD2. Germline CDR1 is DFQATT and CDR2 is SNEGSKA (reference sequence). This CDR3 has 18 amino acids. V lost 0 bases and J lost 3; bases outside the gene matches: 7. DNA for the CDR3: TGCAGTGCTAGAGATCGGCTAGCGGGGGGTGGTGGGGCCAACGTCCTGACTTTC. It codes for CSARDRLAGGGGANVLTF.

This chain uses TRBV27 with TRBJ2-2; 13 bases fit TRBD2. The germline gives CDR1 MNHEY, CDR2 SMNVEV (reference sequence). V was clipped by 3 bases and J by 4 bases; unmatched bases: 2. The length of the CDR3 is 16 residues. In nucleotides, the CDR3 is TGTGCCAGCAGTTTTACTAGCGGGGGGGGCACCGGGGAGCTGTTTTTT. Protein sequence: CASSFTSGGGTGELFF.

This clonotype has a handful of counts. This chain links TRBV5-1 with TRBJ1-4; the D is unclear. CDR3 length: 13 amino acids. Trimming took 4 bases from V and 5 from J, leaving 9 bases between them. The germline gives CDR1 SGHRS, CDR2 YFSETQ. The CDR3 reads CASSPQTNEKLFF. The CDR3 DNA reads TGCGCCAGCAGCCCTCAGACAAATGAAAAACTGTTTTTT.

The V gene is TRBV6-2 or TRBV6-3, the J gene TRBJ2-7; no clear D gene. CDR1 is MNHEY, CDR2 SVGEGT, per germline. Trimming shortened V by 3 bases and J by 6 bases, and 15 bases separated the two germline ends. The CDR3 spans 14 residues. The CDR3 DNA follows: TGTGCCAGCAGTTATGGGAAGAGAGAAGGCGAGCAGTACTTC. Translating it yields CASSYGKREGEQYF.

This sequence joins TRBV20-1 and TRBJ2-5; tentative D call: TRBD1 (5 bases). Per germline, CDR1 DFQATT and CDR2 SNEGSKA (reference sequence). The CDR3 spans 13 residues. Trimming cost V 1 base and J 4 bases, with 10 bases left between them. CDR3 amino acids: CSARVWGIETQYF. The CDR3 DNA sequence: TGCAGTGCTAGAGTCTGGGGCATAGAGACCCAGTACTTC.

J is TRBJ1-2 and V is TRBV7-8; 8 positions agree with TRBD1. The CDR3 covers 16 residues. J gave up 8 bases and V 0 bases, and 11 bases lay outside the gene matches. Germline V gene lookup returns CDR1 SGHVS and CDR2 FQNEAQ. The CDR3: CASSLAGTGFLEGYTF. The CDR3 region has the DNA TGTGCCAGCAGCTTAGCGGGGACAGGATTCTTGGAGGGCTACACCTTC. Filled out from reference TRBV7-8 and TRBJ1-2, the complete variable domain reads GAGVSQSPRYKVAKRGQDVALRCDPISGHVSLFWYQQALGQGPEFLTYFQNEAQLDKSGLPSDRFFAERPEGSVSTLKIQRTQQEDSAVYLCASSLAGTGFLEGYTFGSGTRLTVV.

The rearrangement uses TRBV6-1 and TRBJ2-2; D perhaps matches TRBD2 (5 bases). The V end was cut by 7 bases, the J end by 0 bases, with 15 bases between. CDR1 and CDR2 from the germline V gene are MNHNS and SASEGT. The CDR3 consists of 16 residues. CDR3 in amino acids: CASTPGWRSNTGELFF. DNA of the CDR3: TGTGCCAGCACACCGGGATGGCGGTCGAACACCGGGGAGCTGTTTTTT.

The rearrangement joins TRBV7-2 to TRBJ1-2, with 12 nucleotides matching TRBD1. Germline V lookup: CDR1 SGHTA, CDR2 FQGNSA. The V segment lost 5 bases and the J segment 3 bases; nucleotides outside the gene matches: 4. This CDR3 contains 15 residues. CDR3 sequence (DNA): TGTGCCAGCAGCCAGGGACAGGGGGCTTACTATGGCTACACCTTC. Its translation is CASSQGQGAYYGYTF.

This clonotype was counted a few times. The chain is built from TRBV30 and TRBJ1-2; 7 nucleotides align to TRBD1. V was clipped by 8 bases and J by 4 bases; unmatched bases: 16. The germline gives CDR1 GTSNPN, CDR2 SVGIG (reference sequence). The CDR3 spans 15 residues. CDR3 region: CAGHPDRVHFYGYTF. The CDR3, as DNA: TGTGCCGGCCACCCCGACAGGGTCCACTTCTATGGCTACACCTTC.

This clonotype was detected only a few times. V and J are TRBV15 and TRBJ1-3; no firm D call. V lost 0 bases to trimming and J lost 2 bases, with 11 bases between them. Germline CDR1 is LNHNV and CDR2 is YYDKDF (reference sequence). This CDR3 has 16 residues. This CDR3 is CATSRDLPGAGNTIYF. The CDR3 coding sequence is TGTGCCACCAGCAGAGATCTTCCGGGTGCTGGAAACACCATATATTTT.

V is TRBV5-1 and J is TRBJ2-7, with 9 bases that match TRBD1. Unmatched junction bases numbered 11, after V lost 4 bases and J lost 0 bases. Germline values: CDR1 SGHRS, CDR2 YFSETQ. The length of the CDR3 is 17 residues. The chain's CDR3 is CASSPGQGLSSSYEQYF. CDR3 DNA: TGCGCCAGCAGCCCGGGACAGGGCCTCTCGAGCTCCTACGAGCAGTACTTC. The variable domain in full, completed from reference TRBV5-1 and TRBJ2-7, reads KAGVTQTPRYLIKTRGQQVTLSCSPISGHRSVSWYQQTPGQGLQFLFEYFSETQRNKGNFPGRFSGRQFSNSRSEMNVSTLELGDSALYLCASSPGQGLSSSYEQYFGPGTRLTVT.

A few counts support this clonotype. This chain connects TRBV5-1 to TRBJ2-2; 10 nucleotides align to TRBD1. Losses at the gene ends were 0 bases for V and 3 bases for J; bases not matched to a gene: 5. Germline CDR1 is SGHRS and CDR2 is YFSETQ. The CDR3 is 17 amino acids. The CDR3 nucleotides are TGCGCCAGCAGCTTGGGACAGGGGGCGTGGGACACCGGGGAGCTGTTTTTT. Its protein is CASSLGQGAWDTGELFF.

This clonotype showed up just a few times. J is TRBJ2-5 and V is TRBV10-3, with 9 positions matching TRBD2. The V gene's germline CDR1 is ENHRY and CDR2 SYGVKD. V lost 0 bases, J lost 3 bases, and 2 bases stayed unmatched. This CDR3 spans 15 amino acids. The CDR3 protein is CAISESERGEETQYF. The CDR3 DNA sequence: TGTGCCATCAGTGAGTCGGAGCGGGGGGAAGAGACCCAGTACTTC.

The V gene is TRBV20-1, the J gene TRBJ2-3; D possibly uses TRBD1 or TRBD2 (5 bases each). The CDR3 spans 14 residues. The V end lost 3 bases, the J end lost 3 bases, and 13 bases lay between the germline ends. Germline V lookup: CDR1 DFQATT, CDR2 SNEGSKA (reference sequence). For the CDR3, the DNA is TGCAGTGCTAGGGGACCCAGGAGGACAGATACGCAGTATTTT. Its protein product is CSARGPRRTDTQYF.

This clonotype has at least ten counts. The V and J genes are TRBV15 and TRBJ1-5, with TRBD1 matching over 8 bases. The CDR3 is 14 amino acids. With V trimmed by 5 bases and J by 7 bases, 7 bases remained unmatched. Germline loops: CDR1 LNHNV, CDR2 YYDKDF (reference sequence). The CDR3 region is CATSGGQGRQPQHF. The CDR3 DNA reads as TGTGCCACCAGCGGTGGACAGGGTCGACAGCCCCAGCATTTT.